This T cell receptor beta chain appears in the sequencing data of a study of T cell responses to AZD1222 COVID-19 vaccine. Germline V gives CDR1 LNHDA, CDR2 SQIVND (reference sequence). The CDR3 is 15 residues long. V shed 6 bases and J shed 6 bases, with 19 bases lying between them. Produced via immunoSEQ multiplex PCR; TCRdb's table is partial and in-frame only. The profile shows about 120,000 clones, roughly 91% of them singletons. The TCR was taken from an adult who received the AZD1222 COVID-19 vaccine. This sample comprised peripheral blood, obtained 28 days after the second AZD1222 dose. The gene calls are TRBV19 and TRBJ2-3; D perhaps matches TRBD2 (6 bases). The CDR3 DNA is TGTGCCAGTAGCGGGCGGAGGGCCCCAGGGGATACGCAGTATTTT. Translating gives CASSGRRAPGDTQYF.